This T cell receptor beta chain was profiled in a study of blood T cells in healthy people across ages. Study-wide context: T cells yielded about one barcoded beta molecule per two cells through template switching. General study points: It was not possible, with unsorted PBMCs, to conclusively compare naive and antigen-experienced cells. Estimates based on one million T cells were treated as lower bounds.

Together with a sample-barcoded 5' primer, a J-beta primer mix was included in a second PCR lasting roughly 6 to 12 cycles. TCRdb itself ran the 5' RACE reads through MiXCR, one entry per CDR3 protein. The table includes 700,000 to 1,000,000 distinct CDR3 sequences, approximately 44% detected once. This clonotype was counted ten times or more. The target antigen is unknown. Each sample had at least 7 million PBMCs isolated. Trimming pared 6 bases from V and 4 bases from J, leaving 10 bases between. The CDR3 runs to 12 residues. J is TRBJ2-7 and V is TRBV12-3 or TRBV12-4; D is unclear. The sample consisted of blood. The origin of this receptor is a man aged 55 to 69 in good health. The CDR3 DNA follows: TGTGCCAGCAGCTCCAACCGGTACGAGCAGTACTTC. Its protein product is CASSSNRYEQYF.